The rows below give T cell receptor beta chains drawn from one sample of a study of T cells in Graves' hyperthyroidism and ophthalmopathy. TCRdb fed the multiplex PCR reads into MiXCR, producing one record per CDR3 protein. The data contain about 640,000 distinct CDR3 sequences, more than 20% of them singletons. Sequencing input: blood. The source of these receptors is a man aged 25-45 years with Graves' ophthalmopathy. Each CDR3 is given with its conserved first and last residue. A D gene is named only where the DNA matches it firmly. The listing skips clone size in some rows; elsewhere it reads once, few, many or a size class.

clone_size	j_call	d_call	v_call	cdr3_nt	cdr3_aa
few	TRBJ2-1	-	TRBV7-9	TGTGCCAGCAGCTTAGAGTTAGAGCAGTTCTTC	CASSLELEQFF
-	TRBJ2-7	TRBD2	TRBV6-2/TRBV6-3	TGTGCCAGCACCGTAGGGACTAGCGGAGCCCGATACGAGCAGTACTTC	CASTVGTSGARYEQYF
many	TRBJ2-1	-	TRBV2	TGTGCCAGCAGTGAAGCAGTAGTGTTTCTATCGAGCTCCTACAATGAGCAGTTCTTC	CASSEAVVFLSSSYNEQFF
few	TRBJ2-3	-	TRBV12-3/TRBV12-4	TGTGCCAGCAGTTTTACTAGAACAAGATTCACAGATACGCAGTATTTT	CASSFTRTRFTDTQYF
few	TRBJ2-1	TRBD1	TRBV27	TGTGCCAGCAGTTTAGCAGGGGGCTCGAGTAATGAGCAGTTCTTC	CASSLAGGSSNEQFF
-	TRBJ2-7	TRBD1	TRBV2	TGTGCCAGCAAACGCGGACAGGGGGAAAATTACGAGCAGTACTTC	CASKRGQGENYEQYF
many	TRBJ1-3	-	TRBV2	TGTGCCAGCAGTGATCGGGGAGTTGGAAACACCATATATTTT	CASSDRGVGNTIYF
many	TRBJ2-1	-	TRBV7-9	TGTGCCAGCAGCTCAGAAAGGGGGATGGGCGATGAGCAGTTCTTC	CASSSERGMGDEQFF
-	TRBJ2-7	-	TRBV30	TGTGCCTGGAGTGTAAGCTTCTACGAGCAGTACTTC	CAWSVSFYEQYF
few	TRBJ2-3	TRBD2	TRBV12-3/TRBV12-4	TGTGCCAGCACTCGGGGGGGGCGAGGCACAGATACGCAGTATTTT	CASTRGGRGTDTQYF
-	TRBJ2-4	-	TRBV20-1	TGCAGTGCTAGAGATCGCGGGACAGCCAAAAACATTCAGTACTTC	CSARDRGTAKNIQYF
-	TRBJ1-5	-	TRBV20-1	TGCAGTGCTAGAGGGCATAGGGCTCGCAATCAGCCCCAGCATTTT	CSARGHRARNQPQHF
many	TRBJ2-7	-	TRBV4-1	TGCGCCAGCAGCCAAGAAAGGAGCTCCTACGAGCAGTACTTC	CASSQERSSYEQYF
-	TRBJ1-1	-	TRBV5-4	TGTGCCAGCAGCCCGGTCGGGGCTGTGAACACTGAAGCTTTCTTT	CASSPVGAVNTEAFF
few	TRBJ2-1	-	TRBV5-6	TGTGCCAGCAGCTTGGGCCCATCACTAGGGGCTGAGCAGTTCTTC	CASSLGPSLGAEQFF
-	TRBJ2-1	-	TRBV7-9	TGTGCTAGCAGCCCCACGTGGGCGGGCGAGCAGTTCTTC	CASSPTWAGEQFF
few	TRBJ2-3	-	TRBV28	TGTGCCAGCAGCCCCGGGGGGAGGGGGACAGATACGCAGTATTTT	CASSPGGRGTDTQYF
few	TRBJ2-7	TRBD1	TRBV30	TGTGCCTGGAGTGTTTACGGGGACAGGGGTGGATACGAGCAGTACTTC	CAWSVYGDRGGYEQYF
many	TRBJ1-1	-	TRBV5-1	TGCGCCAGCAGCTTCGCTCAGGGTGGGACTGAAGCTTTCTTT	CASSFAQGGTEAFF
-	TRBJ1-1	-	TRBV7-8	TGTGCCAGCAGCTTAGGACGGGGGGATATGAACACTGAAGCTTTCTTT	CASSLGRGDMNTEAFF
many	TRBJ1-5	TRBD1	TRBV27	TGTGCCAGCAGGGACAGGGTTGGCAATCAGCCCCAGCATTTT	CASRDRVGNQPQHF
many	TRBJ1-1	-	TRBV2	TGTGCCAGCATTGGTATTGAAGCTTTCTTT	CASIGIEAFF
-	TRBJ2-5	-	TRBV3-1	TGTGCCAGCAGCCAAGAAGATCGGGATGAGACCCAGTACTTC	CASSQEDRDETQYF
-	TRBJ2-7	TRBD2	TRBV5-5	TGTGCCAGCAGCTTAGGGACTAGCGGCTATGCTGACTACGAGCAGTACTTC	CASSLGTSGYADYEQYF
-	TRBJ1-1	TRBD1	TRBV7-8	TGTGCCAGCAGCAACCTCAGGGGGTCGAACACTGAAGCTTTCTTT	CASSNLRGSNTEAFF
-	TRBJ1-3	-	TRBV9	TGTGCCAGCAGCATCGATCAGGAAGGTGTAAACACCATATATTTT	CASSIDQEGVNTIYF
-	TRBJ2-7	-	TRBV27	TGTGCCAGTGGGACGAGCTCCTACGAGCAGTACTTC	CASGTSSYEQYF
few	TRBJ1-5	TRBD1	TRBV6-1	TGTGCCAGCAAGTGGACAGGGGTCAAACAGCCCCAGCATTTT	CASKWTGVKQPQHF
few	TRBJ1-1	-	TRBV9	TGTGCCAGCAGCGGGACGGTGGACAGTGAAGCTTTCTTT	CASSGTVDSEAFF
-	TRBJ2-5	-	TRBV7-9	TGTGCCAGCGGGACGCAAGAGACCCAGTACTTC	CASGTQETQYF
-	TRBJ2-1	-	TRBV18	TGTGCCAGCTCACCCTTCGACAATGAGCAGTTCTTC	CASSPFDNEQFF
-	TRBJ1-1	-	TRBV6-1	TGTGCCAGCAGTGACAGGTCCAGTGAAGCTTTCTTT	CASSDRSSEAFF
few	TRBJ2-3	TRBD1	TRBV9	TGTGCCAGCAGCGCGAATACAGGGGGCACAGATACGCAGTATTTT	CASSANTGGTDTQYF
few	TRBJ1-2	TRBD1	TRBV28	TGTGCCAGCAGCCTTGCCCGACAGGGGTACAACTATGGCTACACCTTC	CASSLARQGYNYGYTF
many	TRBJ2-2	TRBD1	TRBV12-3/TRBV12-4	TGTGCCAGCAGTACCGGGACAGGGGCCACCGGGGAGCTGTTTTTT	CASSTGTGATGELFF
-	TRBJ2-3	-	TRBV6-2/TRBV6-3	TGTGCCAGCACGCTCCGGGACGGTAGAACAGATACGCAGTATTTT	CASTLRDGRTDTQYF
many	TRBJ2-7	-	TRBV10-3	TGTGCCATCAGTGCGGGATTCTCCCTCTCTTCCTACGAGCAGTACTTC	CAISAGFSLSSYEQYF
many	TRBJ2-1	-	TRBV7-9	TGTGCCAGCGCCCGGGGGACCGGGATCAGTGAGCAGTTCTTC	CASARGTGISEQFF
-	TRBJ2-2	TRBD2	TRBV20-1	TGCAGTGCTAAGGGGACCGGGACTAGCGGAGAGTCCCTCAACACCGGGGAGCTGTTTTTT	CSAKGTGTSGESLNTGELFF
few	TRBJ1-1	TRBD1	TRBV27	TGTGCCAGCAGTTTCCTGGACAGGGCAGCCACTGAAGCTTTCTTT	CASSFLDRAATEAFF
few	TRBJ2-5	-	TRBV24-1	TGTGCCACCAGTGATAGGCAAGAGACCCAGTACTTC	CATSDRQETQYF
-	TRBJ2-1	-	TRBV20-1	TGCAGTGCTCGTAGACGGGGGATCTCCTACAATGAGCAGTTCTTC	CSARRRGISYNEQFF
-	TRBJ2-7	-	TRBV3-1	TGTGCCAGCAGCCAAGGTCACACCTCGTCCTCCTACGAGCAGTACTTC	CASSQGHTSSSYEQYF
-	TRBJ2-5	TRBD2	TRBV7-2	TGTGCCAGCAGCTTTAAAGAGAAGAGCGGGAGGGCGTCCCGAGAGACCCAGTACTTC	CASSFKEKSGRASRETQYF
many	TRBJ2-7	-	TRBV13	TGTGCCAGCAGCTTAGAGGCAGCCCACGAGCAGTACTTC	CASSLEAAHEQYF
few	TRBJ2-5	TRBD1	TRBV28	TGTGCCAGCAGTAGACTCGGGACAGGGGTTCGGGAGACCCAGTACTTC	CASSRLGTGVRETQYF
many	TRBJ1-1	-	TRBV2	TGTGCCAGCAGTGGAGGAGTGGAGGTACTTATGAACACTGAAGCTTTCTTT	CASSGGVEVLMNTEAFF
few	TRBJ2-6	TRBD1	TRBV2	TGTGCCAGCAGTGATCCATCCGGGACAGATATTAGCTCTGGGGCCAACGTCCTGACTTTC	CASSDPSGTDISSGANVLTF
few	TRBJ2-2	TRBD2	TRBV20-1	TGCAGTGCTAGTCGAGCGGGAGAGTGGTCCGGGGAGCTGTTTTTT	CSASRAGEWSGELFF
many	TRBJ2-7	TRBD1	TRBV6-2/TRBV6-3	TGTGCCAGCAGAGCCGGGACAGACCACTCCTACGAGCAGTACTTC	CASRAGTDHSYEQYF
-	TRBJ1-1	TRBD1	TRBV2	TGTGCCAGCAGGACAGGGATTGAAGCTTTCTTT	CASRTGIEAFF
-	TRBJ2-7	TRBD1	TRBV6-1	TGTGCCAGCAGTGAAGACGGCAGGGGGACCTACGAGCAGTACTTC	CASSEDGRGTYEQYF
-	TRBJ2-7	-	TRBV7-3	TGTGCCAGCAGCCAAGCCAGGGAGGACTACGAGCAGTACTTC	CASSQAREDYEQYF
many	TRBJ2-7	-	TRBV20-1	TGCAGTGCTAGAAACGAATACTCCTACGAGCAGTACTTC	CSARNEYSYEQYF
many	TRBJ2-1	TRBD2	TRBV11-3	TGTGCCAGCAGCCCCCCCGGGACTAGCGGTGAGCAGTTCTTC	CASSPPGTSGEQFF
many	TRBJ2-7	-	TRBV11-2	TGTGCCAGCAGCTTAGTCGGATTGAACTACGAGCAGTACTTC	CASSLVGLNYEQYF
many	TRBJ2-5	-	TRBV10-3	TGTGCCATCAGTGGGACGGTCGAAGAGACCCAGTACTTC	CAISGTVEETQYF